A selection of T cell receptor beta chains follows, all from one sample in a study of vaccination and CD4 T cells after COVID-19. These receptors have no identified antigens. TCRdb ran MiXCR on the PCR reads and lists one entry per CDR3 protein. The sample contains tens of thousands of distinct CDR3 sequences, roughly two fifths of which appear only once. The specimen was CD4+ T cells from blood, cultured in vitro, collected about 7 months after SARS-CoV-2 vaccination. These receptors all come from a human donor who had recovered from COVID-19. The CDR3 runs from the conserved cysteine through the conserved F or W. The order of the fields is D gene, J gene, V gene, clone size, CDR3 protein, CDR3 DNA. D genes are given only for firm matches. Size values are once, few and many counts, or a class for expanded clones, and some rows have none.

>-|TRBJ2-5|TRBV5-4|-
CASSGGQGGGKAGETQYF
TGTGCCAGCAGCGGAGGCCAGGGTGGCGGGAAAGCGGGAGAGACCCAGTACTTC
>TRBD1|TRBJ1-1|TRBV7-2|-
CASSFTQGDTGAFF
TGTGCCAGCAGCTTCACCCAGGGGGACACTGGAGCTTTCTTT
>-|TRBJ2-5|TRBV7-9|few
CASSLAGTQYF
TGTGCCAGCAGCTTAGCCGGGACCCAGTACTTC
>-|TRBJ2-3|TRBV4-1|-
CASSPHPRVPDTQYF
TGCGCCAGCAGCCCCCACCCCCGGGTTCCAGATACGCAGTATTTT
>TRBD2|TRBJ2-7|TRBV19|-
CASRASGRYEQYF
TGTGCCAGTAGGGCTAGCGGGAGGTACGAGCAGTACTTC
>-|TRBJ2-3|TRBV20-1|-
CSASASTDTQYF
TGCAGTGCTAGCGCTAGTACAGATACGCAGTATTTT
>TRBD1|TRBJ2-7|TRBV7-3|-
CASSSWDSGVNYEQYF
TGTGCCAGCAGCTCGTGGGACAGTGGGGTGAACTACGAGCAGTACTTC
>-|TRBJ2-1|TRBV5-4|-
CASRSGLPPVSYNEQFF
TGTGCCAGCAGATCGGGACTCCCTCCAGTCTCCTACAATGAGCAGTTCTTC
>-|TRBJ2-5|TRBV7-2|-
CASSLFIETQYF
TGTGCCAGCAGCTTATTCATAGAGACCCAGTACTTC
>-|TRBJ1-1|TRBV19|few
CASTLRGNTEAFF
TGTGCCAGTACCCTGAGGGGGAACACTGAAGCTTTCTTT
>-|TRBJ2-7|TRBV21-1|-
CASSYNSGILYEQYF
TGTGCCAGCAGCTATAATAGCGGGATTCTCTACGAGCAGTACTTC
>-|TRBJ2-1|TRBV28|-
CASSFAGTGYNEQFF
TGTGCCAGCAGTTTTGCCGGGACTGGGTACAATGAGCAGTTCTTC
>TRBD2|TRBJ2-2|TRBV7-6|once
CASGTSGRTGELFF
TGTGCTAGCGGAACTAGCGGACGCACCGGGGAGCTGTTTTTT
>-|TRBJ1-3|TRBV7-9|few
CASSAAGTYAGNTIYF
TGTGCCAGCAGCGCCGCCGGGACATACGCTGGAAACACCATATATTTT
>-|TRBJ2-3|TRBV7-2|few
CASSLAGPDTQYF
TGTGCCAGCAGCTTAGCCGGCCCAGATACGCAGTATTTT
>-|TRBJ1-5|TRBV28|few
CASRVGLSNQPQHF
TGTGCCAGCCGGGTGGGCCTTAGCAATCAGCCCCAGCATTTT
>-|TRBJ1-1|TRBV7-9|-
CASSLDAAGDTEAFF
TGTGCCAGCAGCTTAGACGCGGCAGGGGACACTGAAGCTTTCTTT
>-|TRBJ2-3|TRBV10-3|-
CAISGPWGDTDTQYF
TGTGCCATCAGTGGCCCGTGGGGGGACACAGATACGCAGTATTTT
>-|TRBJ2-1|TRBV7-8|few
CASSGIGGNEQFF
TGTGCCAGCAGCGGTATAGGGGGAAATGAGCAGTTCTTC
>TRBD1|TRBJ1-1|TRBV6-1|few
CASSRQGKNTEAFF
TGTGCCAGCAGTCGACAGGGGAAGAACACTGAAGCTTTCTTT
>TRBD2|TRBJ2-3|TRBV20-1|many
CSAVFGGGSDTQYF
TGCAGTGCAGTGTTTGGGGGAGGGTCAGATACGCAGTATTTT
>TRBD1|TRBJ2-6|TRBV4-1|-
CASSQPPLDRARANVLTF
TGCGCCAGCAGCCAACCACCGCTGGACAGGGCGCGGGCCAACGTCCTGACTTTC
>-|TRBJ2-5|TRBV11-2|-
CASSFGGFGTPFREEETQYF
TGTGCCAGCAGCTTTGGGGGATTCGGGACACCGTTTAGGGAGGAGGAGACCCAGTACTTC
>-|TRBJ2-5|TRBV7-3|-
CASSYGPSKQETQYF
TGTGCCAGCAGCTACGGACCAAGTAAACAAGAGACCCAGTACTTC
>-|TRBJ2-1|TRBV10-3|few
CAISDTGTYNEQFF
TGTGCCATCAGTGATACAGGTACCTACAATGAGCAGTTCTTC
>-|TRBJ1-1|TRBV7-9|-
CASSFLLRTEAFF
TGTGCCAGCAGCTTTCTCCTTAGGACTGAAGCTTTCTTT
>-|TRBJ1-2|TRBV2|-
CASSEAGWGSGYTF
TGTGCCAGCAGTGAAGCGGGGTGGGGCTCGGGCTACACCTTC
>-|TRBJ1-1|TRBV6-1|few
CASSAAYGANAEAFF
TGTGCCAGCAGTGCAGCTTATGGGGCAAACGCTGAAGCTTTCTTT
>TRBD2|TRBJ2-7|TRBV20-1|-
CSASRLAGSGEQYF
TGCAGTGCGAGCCGACTAGCGGGTTCGGGGGAGCAGTACTTC
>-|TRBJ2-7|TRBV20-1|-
CSGRTVSYEQYF
TGCAGTGGTAGGACCGTCTCCTACGAGCAGTACTTC
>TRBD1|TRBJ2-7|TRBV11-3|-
CASSPGTGVKQYF
TGTGCCAGCAGCCCCGGGACAGGGGTCAAGCAGTACTTC
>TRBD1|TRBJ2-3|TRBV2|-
CASNRGYPDTQYF
TGTGCCAGCAACAGGGGATACCCAGATACGCAGTATTTT
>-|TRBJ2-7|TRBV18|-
CASSRPDSRPGEQYF
TGTGCCAGCTCCCGCCCGGACAGCCGACCGGGGGAGCAGTACTTC
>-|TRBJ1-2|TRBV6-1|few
CASSAGGYTF
TGTGCCAGCAGTGCGGGTGGCTACACCTTC
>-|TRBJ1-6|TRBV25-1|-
CASSVDINSPLHF
TGTGCCAGCAGTGTGGACATTAATTCACCCCTCCACTTT
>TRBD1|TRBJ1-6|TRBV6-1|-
CASSSEQGRRTPLHF
TGTGCCAGCAGCTCGGAACAGGGGAGGAGGACACCCCTCCACTTT
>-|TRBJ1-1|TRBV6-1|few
CASSMRGMNTEAFF
TGTGCCAGCAGTATGAGGGGGATGAACACTGAAGCTTTCTTT
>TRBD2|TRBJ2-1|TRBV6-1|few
CASRVSGSGNNEQFF
TGTGCCAGCAGGGTAAGCGGGAGCGGGAACAATGAGCAGTTCTTC
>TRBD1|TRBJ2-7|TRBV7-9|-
CASSLTGGGEQYF
TGTGCCAGCAGCTTGACAGGGGGTGGCGAGCAGTACTTC
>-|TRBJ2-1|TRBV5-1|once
CASSFQGNNEQFF
TGCGCCAGCAGCTTCCAGGGGAACAATGAGCAGTTCTTC
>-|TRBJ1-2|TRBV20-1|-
CSARVPPDVYGYTF
TGCAGTGCTAGAGTACCACCGGACGTCTATGGCTACACCTTC
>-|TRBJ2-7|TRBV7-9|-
CASTISGAEDEQYF
TGTGCCAGCACGATCTCCGGGGCCGAGGACGAGCAGTACTTC